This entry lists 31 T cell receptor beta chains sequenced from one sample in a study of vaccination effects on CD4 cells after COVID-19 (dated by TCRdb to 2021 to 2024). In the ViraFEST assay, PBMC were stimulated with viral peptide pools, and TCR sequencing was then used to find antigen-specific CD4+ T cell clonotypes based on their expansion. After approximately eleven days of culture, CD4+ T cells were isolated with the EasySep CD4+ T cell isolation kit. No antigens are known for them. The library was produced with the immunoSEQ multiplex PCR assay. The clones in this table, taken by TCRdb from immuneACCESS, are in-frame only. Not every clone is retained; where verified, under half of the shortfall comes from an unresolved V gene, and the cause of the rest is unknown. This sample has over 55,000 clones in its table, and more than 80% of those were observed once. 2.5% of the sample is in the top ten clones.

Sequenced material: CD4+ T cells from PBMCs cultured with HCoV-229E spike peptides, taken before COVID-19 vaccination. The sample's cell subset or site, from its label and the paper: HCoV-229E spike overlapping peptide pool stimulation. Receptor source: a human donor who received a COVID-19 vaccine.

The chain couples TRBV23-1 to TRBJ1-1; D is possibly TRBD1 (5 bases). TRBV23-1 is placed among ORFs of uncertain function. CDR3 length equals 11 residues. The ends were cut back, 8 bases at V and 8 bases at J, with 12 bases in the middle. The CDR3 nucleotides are TGCGCCAGCTCGTTTTGGGGGGAAGCTTTCTTT. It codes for CASSFWGEAFF.

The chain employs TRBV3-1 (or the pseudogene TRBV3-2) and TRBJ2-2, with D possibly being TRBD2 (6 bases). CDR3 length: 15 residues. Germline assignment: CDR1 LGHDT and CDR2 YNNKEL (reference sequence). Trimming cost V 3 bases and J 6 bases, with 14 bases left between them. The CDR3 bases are TGTGCCAGCAGCCACCCGCGGGATCGCGCCGGGGAGCTGTTTTTT. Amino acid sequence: CASSHPRDRAGELFF.

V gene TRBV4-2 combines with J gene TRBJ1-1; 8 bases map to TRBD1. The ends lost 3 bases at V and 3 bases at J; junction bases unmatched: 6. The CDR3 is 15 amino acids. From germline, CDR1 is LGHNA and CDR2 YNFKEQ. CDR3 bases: TGTGCCAGCAGCCACCCGGACAGGGTGGACACTGAAGCTTTCTTT. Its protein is CASSHPDRVDTEAFF.

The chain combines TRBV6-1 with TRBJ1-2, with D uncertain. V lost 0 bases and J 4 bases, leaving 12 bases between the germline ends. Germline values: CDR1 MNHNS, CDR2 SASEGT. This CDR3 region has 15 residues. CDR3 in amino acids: CASSEAWRPSYGYTF. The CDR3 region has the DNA TGTGCCAGCAGTGAAGCCTGGCGGCCGAGCTATGGCTACACCTTC.

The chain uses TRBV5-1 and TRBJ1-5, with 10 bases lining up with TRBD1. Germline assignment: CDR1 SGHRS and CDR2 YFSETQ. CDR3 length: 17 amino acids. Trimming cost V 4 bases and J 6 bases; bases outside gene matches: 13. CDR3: CASSPGWDRGGGQPQHF. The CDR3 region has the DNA TGCGCCAGCAGCCCGGGATGGGACAGGGGAGGAGGTCAGCCCCAGCATTTT.

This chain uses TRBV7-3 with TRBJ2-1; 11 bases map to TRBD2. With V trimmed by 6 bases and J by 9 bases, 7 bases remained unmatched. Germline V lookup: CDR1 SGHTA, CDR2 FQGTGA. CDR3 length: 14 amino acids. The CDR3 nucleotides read TGTGCCAGCAGTAGCGGGGGGGCGTCGGGTGAGCAGTTCTTC. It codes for CASSSGGASGEQFF. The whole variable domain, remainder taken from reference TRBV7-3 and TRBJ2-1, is GAGVSQTPSNKVTEKGKYVELRCDPISGHTALYWYRQSLGQGPEFLIYFQGTGAADDSGLPNDRFFAVRPEGSVSTLKIQRTERGDSAVYLCASSSGGASGEQFFGPGTRLTVL.

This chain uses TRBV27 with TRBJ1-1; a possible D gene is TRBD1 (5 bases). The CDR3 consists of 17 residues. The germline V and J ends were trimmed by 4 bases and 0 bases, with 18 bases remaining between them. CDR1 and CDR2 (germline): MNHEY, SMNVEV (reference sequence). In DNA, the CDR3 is TGTGCCAGCAGTTCCTCCCGGGGCGCTTTTATGAACACTGAAGCTTTCTTT. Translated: CASSSSRGAFMNTEAFF.

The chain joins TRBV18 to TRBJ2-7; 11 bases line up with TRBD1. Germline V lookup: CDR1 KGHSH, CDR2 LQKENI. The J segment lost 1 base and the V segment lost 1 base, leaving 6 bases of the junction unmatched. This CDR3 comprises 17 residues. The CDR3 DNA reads TGTGCCAGCTCACCACGCCCCGGGACAGGGGGTTCCTACGAGCAGTACGTC. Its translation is CASSPRPGTGGSYEQYV.

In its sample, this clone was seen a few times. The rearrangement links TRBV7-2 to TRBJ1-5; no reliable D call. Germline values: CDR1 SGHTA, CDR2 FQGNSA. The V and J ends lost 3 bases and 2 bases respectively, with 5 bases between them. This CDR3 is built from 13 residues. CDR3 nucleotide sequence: TGTGCCAGCAGCTTTCAGGGCAATCAGCCCCAGCATTTT. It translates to CASSFQGNQPQHF.

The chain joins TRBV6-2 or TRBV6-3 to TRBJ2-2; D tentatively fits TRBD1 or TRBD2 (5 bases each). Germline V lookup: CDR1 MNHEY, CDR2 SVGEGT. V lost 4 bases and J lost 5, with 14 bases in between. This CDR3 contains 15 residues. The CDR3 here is CASSLLGRVTGELFF. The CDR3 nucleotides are TGTGCCAGCAGTTTACTAGGCAGGGTAACCGGGGAGCTGTTTTTT.

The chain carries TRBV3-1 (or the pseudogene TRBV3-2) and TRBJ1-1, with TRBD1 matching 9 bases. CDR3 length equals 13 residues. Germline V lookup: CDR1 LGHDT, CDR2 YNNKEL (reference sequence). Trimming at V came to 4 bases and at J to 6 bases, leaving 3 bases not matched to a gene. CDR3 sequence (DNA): TGTGCCAGCAGCCGTGGGGACAGGGCTGAAGCTTTCTTT. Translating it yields CASSRGDRAEAFF.

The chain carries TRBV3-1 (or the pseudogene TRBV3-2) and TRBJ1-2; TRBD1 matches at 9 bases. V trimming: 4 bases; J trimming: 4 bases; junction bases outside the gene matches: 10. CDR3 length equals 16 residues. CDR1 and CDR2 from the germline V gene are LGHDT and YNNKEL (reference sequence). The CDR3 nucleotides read TGTGCCAGCAGCCGATTTGGGACAGGGCCGGGCTATGGCTACACCTTC. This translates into CASSRFGTGPGYGYTF.

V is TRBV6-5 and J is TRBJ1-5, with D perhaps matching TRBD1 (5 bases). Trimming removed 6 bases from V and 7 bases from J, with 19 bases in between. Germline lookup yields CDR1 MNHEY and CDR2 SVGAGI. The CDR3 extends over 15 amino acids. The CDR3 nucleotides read TGTGCCAGCAGACTACTTGGGACGGGGGAACAGCCCCAGCATTTT. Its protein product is CASRLLGTGEQPQHF.

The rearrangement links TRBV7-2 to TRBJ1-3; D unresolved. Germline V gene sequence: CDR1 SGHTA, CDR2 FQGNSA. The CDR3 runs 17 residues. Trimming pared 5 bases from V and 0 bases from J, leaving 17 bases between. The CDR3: CASSHTGTIGSGNTIYF. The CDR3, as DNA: TGTGCCAGCAGCCATACGGGTACCATCGGCTCTGGAAACACCATATATTTT.

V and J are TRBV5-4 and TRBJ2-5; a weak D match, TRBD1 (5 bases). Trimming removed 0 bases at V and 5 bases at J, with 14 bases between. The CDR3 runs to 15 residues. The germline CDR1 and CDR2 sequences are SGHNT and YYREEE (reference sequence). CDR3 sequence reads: CASSLAERGRETQYF. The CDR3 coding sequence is TGTGCCAGCAGCTTGGCCGAAAGGGGAAGGGAGACCCAGTACTTC.

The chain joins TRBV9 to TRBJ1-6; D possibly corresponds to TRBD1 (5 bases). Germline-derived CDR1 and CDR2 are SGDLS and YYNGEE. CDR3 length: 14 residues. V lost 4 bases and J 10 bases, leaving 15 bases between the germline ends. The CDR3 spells CASSLSTGESPLHF. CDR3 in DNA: TGTGCCAGCAGCTTATCTACAGGAGAATCACCCCTCCACTTT.

CDR3 region: CASSPRWSQANSPLHF. As DNA, the CDR3 is TGTGCCAGCAGCCCCAGATGGAGTCAGGCCAATTCACCCCTCCACTTT. The chain joins TRBV9 to TRBJ1-6; D ambiguous. Germline V gives CDR1 SGDLS, CDR2 YYNGEE. The V end lost 4 bases, the J end lost 7 bases, and 18 bases lay between the germline ends. The CDR3 spans 16 residues.

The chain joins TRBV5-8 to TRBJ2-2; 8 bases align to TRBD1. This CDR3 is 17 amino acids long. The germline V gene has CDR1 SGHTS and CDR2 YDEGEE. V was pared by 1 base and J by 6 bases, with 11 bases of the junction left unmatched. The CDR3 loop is CASSLYRGQGASGELFF. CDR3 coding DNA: TGTGCCAGCAGCTTGTACCGGGGGCAGGGGGCTTCCGGGGAGCTGTTTTTT.

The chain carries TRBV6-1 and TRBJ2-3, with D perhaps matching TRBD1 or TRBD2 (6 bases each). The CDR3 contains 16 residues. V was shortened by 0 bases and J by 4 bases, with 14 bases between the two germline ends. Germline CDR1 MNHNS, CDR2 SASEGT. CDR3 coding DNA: TGTGCCAGCAGTGAAGCTCTACCGGGGGCCTCAGATACGCAGTATTTT. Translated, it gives CASSEALPGASDTQYF.

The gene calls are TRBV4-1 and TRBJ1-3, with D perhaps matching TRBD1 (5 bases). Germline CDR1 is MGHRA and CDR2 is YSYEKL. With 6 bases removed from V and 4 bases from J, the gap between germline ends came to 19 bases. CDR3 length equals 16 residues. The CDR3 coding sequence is TGCGCCAGCAGATCCCGGGGGGGACCGTCGGGAAACACCATATATTTT. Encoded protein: CASRSRGGPSGNTIYF.

This chain's CDR3 is CASSEGGRTGTWYEQFF. The CDR3 coding sequence is TGCGCCAGCAGTGAGGGGGGGAGAACAGGGACCTGGTATGAGCAGTTCTTC. The J gene is TRBJ2-1, the V gene TRBV10-2; D may be TRBD1 or TRBD2 (6 bases each). The CDR3 spans 17 residues. The germline V gene has CDR1 WSHSY and CDR2 SAAADI. V lost 2 bases and J lost 8, with 22 bases in between.

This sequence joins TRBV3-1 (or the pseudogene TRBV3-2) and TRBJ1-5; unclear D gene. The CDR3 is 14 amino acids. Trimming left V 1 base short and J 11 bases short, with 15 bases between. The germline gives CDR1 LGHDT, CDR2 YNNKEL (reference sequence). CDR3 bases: TGTGCCAGCAGCCAAGGGGTTGGATCGGTGGCCCAGCATTTT. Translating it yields CASSQGVGSVAQHF.

The CDR3 region has the DNA TGTGCCAGCAGCACGAAGACAGACACCGGGGAGCTGTTTTTT. It translates to CASSTKTDTGELFF. The gene calls are TRBV7-2 and TRBJ2-2, with a weak D call TRBD1 (5 bases). Germline values: CDR1 SGHTA, CDR2 FQGNSA. The CDR3 is 14 residues long. V lost 5 bases to trimming and J lost 3 bases, with 10 bases between them.

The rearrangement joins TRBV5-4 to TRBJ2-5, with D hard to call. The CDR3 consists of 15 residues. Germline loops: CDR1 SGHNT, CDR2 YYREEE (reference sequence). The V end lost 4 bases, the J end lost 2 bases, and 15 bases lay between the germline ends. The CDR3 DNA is TGTGCCAGCAGCGCAACGACTGAGTCTCAAGAGACCCAGTACTTC. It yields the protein CASSATTESQETQYF.

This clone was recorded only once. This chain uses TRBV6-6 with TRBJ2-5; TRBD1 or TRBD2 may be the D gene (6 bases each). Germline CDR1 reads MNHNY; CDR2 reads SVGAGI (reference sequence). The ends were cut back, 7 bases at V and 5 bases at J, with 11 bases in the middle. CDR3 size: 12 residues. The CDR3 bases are TGTGCCAGCAAAGGGGGAGGTGAGACCCAGTACTTC. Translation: CASKGGGETQYF.

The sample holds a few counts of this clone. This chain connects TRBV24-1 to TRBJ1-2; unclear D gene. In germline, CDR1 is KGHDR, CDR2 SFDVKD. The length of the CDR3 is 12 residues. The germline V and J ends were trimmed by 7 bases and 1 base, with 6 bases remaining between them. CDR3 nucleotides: TGTGCCACCAGGGATCATAACTATGGCTACACCTTC. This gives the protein CATRDHNYGYTF.

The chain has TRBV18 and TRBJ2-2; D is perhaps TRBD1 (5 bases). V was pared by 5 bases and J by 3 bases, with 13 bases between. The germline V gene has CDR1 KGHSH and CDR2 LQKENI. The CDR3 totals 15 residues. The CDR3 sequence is CASSWQGDDTGELFF. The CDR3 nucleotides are TGTGCCAGCTCATGGCAGGGCGACGACACCGGGGAGCTGTTTTTT.

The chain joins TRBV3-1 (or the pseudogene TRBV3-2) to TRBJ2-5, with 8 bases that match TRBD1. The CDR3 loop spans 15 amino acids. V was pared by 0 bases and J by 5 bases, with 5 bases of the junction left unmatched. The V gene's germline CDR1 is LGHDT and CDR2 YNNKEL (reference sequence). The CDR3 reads CASSQDGTGSETQYF. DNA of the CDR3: TGTGCCAGCAGCCAAGATGGGACAGGTTCGGAGACCCAGTACTTC.

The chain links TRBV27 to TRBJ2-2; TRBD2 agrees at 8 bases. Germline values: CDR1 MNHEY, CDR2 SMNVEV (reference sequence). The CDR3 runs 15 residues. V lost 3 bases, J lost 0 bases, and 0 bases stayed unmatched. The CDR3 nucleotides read TGTGCCAGCAGTTTTAGCGGGGCGAACACCGGGGAGCTGTTTTTT. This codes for CASSFSGANTGELFF.

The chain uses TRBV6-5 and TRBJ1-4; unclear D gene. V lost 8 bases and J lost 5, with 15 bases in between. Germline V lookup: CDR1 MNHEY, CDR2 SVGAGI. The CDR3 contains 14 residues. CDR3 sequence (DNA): TGTGCCAGCCAGGTGGACTCGTCGAATGAAAAACTGTTTTTT. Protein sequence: CASQVDSSNEKLFF.

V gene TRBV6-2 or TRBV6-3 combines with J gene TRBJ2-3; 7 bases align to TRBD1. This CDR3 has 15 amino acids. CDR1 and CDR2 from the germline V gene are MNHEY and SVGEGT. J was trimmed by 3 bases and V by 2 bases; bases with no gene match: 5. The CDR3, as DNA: TGTGCCAGCAGTTACAGGACAGGCTTAACAGATACGCAGTATTTT. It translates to CASSYRTGLTDTQYF.